What follows is one T cell receptor (beta chain) and its context. The V gene end was trimmed by 2 bases and the J gene end by 5 bases; junction bases not matched to a gene: 14. CDR3 size: 18 residues. Germline V lookup: CDR1 KGHSH, CDR2 LQKENI. This sample stems from a study of technical replicates of blood from a handful of donors. The data were produced by immunoSEQ multiplex PCR, yet TCRdb's version contains in-frame clones alone and is incomplete. The repertoire holds tens of thousands of clones, with around 93% as singletons. The clonotype originates from a human donor in good health. Sample: T cells isolated from PBMCs. V is TRBV18 and J is TRBJ2-1; 8 bases line up with TRBD2. The CDR3 is CASSPGGTRGKVNNEQFF. The DNA for the CDR3 is TGTGCCAGCTCACCAGGCGGGACTAGGGGCAAAGTGAACAATGAGCAGTTCTTC.